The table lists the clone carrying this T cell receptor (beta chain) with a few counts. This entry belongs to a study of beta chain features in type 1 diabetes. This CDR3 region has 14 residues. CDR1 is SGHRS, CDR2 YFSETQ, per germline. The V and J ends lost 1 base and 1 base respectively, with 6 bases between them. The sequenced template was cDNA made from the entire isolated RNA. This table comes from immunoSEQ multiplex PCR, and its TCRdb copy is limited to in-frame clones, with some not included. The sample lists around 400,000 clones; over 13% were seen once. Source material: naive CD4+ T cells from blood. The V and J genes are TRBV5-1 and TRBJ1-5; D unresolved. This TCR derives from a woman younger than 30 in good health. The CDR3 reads CASSLSGSNQPQHF. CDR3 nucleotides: TGCGCCAGCAGCTTGAGCGGGAGCAATCAGCCCCAGCATTTT.